Listed below are T cell receptor beta chains from one sample, sequenced in a study of T-cell reconstitution after alpha-beta-depleted transplantation in children. TCRdb passed the PCR reads through MiXCR, listing each CDR3 protein once. The repertoire holds approximately 230,000 distinct CDR3 sequences, with about 25% as singletons. Source: PBMCs, taken before TCRalphabeta/CD19-depleted stem cell transplant. These receptors all come from a girl aged 2-10 years with Fanconi anemia, due to receive a stem cell transplant. The CDR3 runs from the conserved cysteine through the conserved F or W. D genes are given only for firm matches. Some rows have no size entry. The others give once, few or many, or a class for an expanded clone.

cdr3_nt cdr3_aa j_call clone_size d_call v_call
TGCAGCGTTCGCCGGGAGCTACAAGAGACCCAGTACTTC CSVRRELQETQYF TRBJ2-5 many NA TRBV29-1
TGCAGTGCTCCTGACCGGGACAGATCACCTTACAATGAGCAGTTCTTC CSAPDRDRSPYNEQFF TRBJ2-1 once TRBD1 TRBV20-1
TGCAGCGTTGGTGGTGGAGGAGCGGGGGGGTCGGACTACGAGCAGTACTTC CSVGGGGAGGSDYEQYF TRBJ2-7 NA TRBD2 TRBV29-1
TGCAGTGCTAGGCAACTTTCACAGGGGACTAATTCACCCCTCCACTTT CSARQLSQGTNSPLHF TRBJ1-6 many TRBD1 TRBV20-1
TGTGCCAGCTCTGGGACGGACCAATCCTATCCCGAGCAGTACTTC CASSGTDQSYPEQYF TRBJ2-7 once NA TRBV18
TGTGCCAGCAGCTTGGGACTAGCTACCTACAATGAGCAGTTCTTC CASSLGLATYNEQFF TRBJ2-1 few TRBD2 TRBV7-2
TGTGCCATCAGTGAGCTTACGGGACAGGGGGCTGTGCAGTACTTC CAISELTGQGAVQYF TRBJ2-7 many TRBD1 TRBV10-3
TGCAGCGTTGAAACGGGAGCAGATACGCAGTATTTT CSVETGADTQYF TRBJ2-3 NA NA TRBV29-1
TGTGCCAGCAGTTACCGGGCGCCGGACGAGCAGTACTTC CASSYRAPDEQYF TRBJ2-7 NA NA TRBV6-5
TGTGCCAGCAGCCAAGCGCTAGCGGGGGGCCTGGAGACCCAGTACTTC CASSQALAGGLETQYF TRBJ2-5 NA TRBD2 TRBV3-1
TGTGCCAGCAGCTTACGACTAGCGGGGGGTCCCTCCACAGATACGCAGTATTTT CASSLRLAGGPSTDTQYF TRBJ2-3 many TRBD2 TRBV12-3/TRBV12-4
TGTGCCAGCTCACGACAGGGGATCAGCCCAGATACGCAGTATTTT CASSRQGISPDTQYF TRBJ2-3 few TRBD1 TRBV18
TGTGCCAGCAGTTTTACTAGAATCTCGCGGGAGACCCAGTACTTC CASSFTRISRETQYF TRBJ2-5 NA NA TRBV28
TGCAGTGCTAGAGTAGCGCCTAGCACAGATACGCAGTATTTT CSARVAPSTDTQYF TRBJ2-3 NA NA TRBV20-1
TGTGCCAGCAGCTTAAATAGGGGGGGGACCCAGTACTTC CASSLNRGGTQYF TRBJ2-5 many NA TRBV7-6
TGTGCCAGCAGCAAATTCGACGGGACTAGCGGAGGCACAGATACGCAGTATTTT CASSKFDGTSGGTDTQYF TRBJ2-3 few NA TRBV21-1
TGTGCCAGCTCAGAAACTAGCGGGGGTTATCACGAGCAGTACTTC CASSETSGGYHEQYF TRBJ2-7 NA TRBD2 TRBV18
TGCGCCAGCAGCCAAGACCGGGCTAGCGTAACAGATACGCAGTATTTT CASSQDRASVTDTQYF TRBJ2-3 NA NA TRBV4-1
TGCAGCGCTCTGACAGGGGGAGTCGCTGAAGCTTTCTTT CSALTGGVAEAFF TRBJ1-1 few TRBD1 TRBV29-1
TGTGCCAGCAATAGCGGGGGGGACAATGAGCAGTTCTTC CASNSGGDNEQFF TRBJ2-1 NA TRBD2 TRBV6-1
TGTGCCAGCAGCGTAGACCCGACCCCCGGGACAGGGCTAGGTGAGCAGTACTTC CASSVDPTPGTGLGEQYF TRBJ2-7 NA TRBD1 TRBV9
TGTGCCAGCAAGCGCGGGGCGTCCTACAATGAGCAGTTCTTC CASKRGASYNEQFF TRBJ2-1 NA NA TRBV7-3
TGCGCCAGCAGCTCGACAACGACTAGCACCGGGGAGCTGTTTTTT CASSSTTTSTGELFF TRBJ2-2 NA NA TRBV5-1
TGTGCCAGCAGTTTAGTCCCCCCTCCGGGACAGGGTACCAAAAACATTCAGTACTTC CASSLVPPPGQGTKNIQYF TRBJ2-4 NA TRBD1 TRBV12-3/TRBV12-4
TGCAGCGTTGTCCAGGGGGCGAATTCCATTCAGTACTTC CSVVQGANSIQYF TRBJ2-4 many TRBD1 TRBV29-1
TGCAGCGTTGCACAGGGGGCTCATAGCAATCAGCCCCAGCATTTT CSVAQGAHSNQPQHF TRBJ1-5 many TRBD1 TRBV29-1
TGTGCCAGCAGTTCAAGGGGCTCCTACAATGAGCAGTTCTTC CASSSRGSYNEQFF TRBJ2-1 many NA TRBV6-5
TGTGCCAGCAGCTACTCCGCCCTTTTACAAGAGACCCAGTACTTC CASSYSALLQETQYF TRBJ2-5 few NA TRBV13
TGTGCCAGCAGTTACCAATACCCTGGGGGGGGACAAGACTACGAGCAGTACTTC CASSYQYPGGGQDYEQYF TRBJ2-7 many NA TRBV6-5
TGTGCCAGCAACCGGGGACTAGCATTCTCCGAGCAGTACTTC CASNRGLAFSEQYF TRBJ2-7 NA TRBD2 TRBV6-2/TRBV6-3
TGCAGCGGAGGGACAGATGGAGAGACCCAGTACTTC CSGGTDGETQYF TRBJ2-5 many TRBD1 TRBV29-1
TGCAGTGCCACCCCCGGGACTAGCGGGGCTAGGACCCAGTACTTC CSATPGTSGARTQYF TRBJ2-5 NA TRBD2 TRBV20-1
TGTGCCAGCAGGGGAGAGTCACCCCTCCACTTT CASRGESPLHF TRBJ1-6 many NA TRBV2
TGCAGCGTTGCTAGCGGGGTCAACAATGAGCAGTTCTTC CSVASGVNNEQFF TRBJ2-1 many TRBD2 TRBV29-1
TGTGCCAGCAGCTTAACAGGGAGACTAGAGCAGTTCTTC CASSLTGRLEQFF TRBJ2-1 many NA TRBV7-3
TGTGCCAGCAGCCCAGGGGGGCAGTTTCCTTGGCCCGATGGCTACACCTTC CASSPGGQFPWPDGYTF TRBJ1-2 many TRBD1 TRBV7-9
TGTGCCAGCAGTCTCCACCCAGGGCCTTATGGCTACACCTTC CASSLHPGPYGYTF TRBJ1-2 NA NA TRBV28
TGCAGTGCGAAACCGGGACAGGGAGTGTCCTACGAGCAGTACTTC CSAKPGQGVSYEQYF TRBJ2-7 NA TRBD1 TRBV20-1
TGCAGTGCTAGAGTCCTAGCGGTGCAAGAGACCCAGTACTTC CSARVLAVQETQYF TRBJ2-5 NA TRBD2 TRBV20-1
TGTGCCAGCAGCGTAGGAGGGGGGCAAGAGACCCAGTACTTC CASSVGGGQETQYF TRBJ2-5 NA NA TRBV9
TGCGCCAGCAGCTCGTCTTCTAGGGCGCACGAGCAGTACTTC CASSSSSRAHEQYF TRBJ2-7 NA NA TRBV5-1
TGTGCCAGCTCACCAAATCAGGCAGGCCACGAGCAGTACTTC CASSPNQAGHEQYF TRBJ2-7 NA NA TRBV18
TGCAGTGCTCACTTAAGGGCGGGAGGGCCAGTGAGCCAAGAGACCCAGTACTTC CSAHLRAGGPVSQETQYF TRBJ2-5 many TRBD2 TRBV20-1
TGCGCCAGCAGCAAGCAGACAGGGGGCGAAGGCTACACCTTC CASSKQTGGEGYTF TRBJ1-2 NA TRBD1 TRBV5-1
TGTGCCAGCAGCAAAGAGGATGAAAAGGGACAGGGGAACACTGAAGCTTTCTTT CASSKEDEKGQGNTEAFF TRBJ1-1 NA NA TRBV21-1
TGTGCCAGCAGCCAAGTCACCGGGACAGGGGACACCGGGGAGCTGTTTTTT CASSQVTGTGDTGELFF TRBJ2-2 NA TRBD1 TRBV3-1
TGCAGCGTTGAAGCCCCAGGGCTAGCGGTCTACAATGAGCAGTTCTTC CSVEAPGLAVYNEQFF TRBJ2-1 NA TRBD2 TRBV29-1
TGTGCCAGCAGCGTTACCGGGACTAGCTACGAGCAGTACTTC CASSVTGTSYEQYF TRBJ2-7 many TRBD2 TRBV7-2
TGTGCCCGCTCCCCCTTAGTTTCCTACAATGAGCAGTTCTTC CARSPLVSYNEQFF TRBJ2-1 many NA TRBV12-3/TRBV12-4
TGTGCCAGCAGTTCCGTCTACCGAAGCTCCTACAATGAGCAGTTCTTC CASSSVYRSSYNEQFF TRBJ2-1 few NA TRBV6-5
TGTGCCAGCAGCTTAGCGGTCACTAGCGGGGGGGCCCCCACAGATACGCAGTATTTT CASSLAVTSGGAPTDTQYF TRBJ2-3 few TRBD2 TRBV7-2
TGTGCCAGCAGGGCGTACGGGAGGGCCAGCTCCTACGAGCAGTACTTC CASRAYGRASSYEQYF TRBJ2-7 few TRBD2 TRBV28